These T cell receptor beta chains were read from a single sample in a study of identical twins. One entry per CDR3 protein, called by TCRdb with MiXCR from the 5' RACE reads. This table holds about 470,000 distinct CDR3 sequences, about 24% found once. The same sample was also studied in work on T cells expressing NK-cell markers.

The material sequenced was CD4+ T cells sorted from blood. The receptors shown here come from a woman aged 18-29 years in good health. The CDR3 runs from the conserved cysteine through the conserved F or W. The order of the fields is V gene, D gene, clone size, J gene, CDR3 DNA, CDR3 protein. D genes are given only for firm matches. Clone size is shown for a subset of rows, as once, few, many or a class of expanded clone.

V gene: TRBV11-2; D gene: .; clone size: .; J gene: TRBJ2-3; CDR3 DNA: TGTGCCAGCAGCTCAGCGGGCTCAGATACGCAGTATTTT; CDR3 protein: CASSSAGSDTQYF
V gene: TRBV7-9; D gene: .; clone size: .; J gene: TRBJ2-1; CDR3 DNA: TGTGCCAGCAGCGCAGTAGCAGGGGGGGGACGTAATGAGCAGTTCTTC; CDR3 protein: CASSAVAGGGRNEQFF
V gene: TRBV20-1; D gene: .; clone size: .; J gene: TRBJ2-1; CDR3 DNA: TGCAGTGCTAGAGATTGGGGGTACGCCGGGGATGAGCAGTTCTTC; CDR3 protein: CSARDWGYAGDEQFF
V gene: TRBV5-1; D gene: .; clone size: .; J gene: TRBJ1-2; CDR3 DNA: TGCGCCAGCACCCGGGACGGGAACTATGGCTACACCTTC; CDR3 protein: CASTRDGNYGYTF
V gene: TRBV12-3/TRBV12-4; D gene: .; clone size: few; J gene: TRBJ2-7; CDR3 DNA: TGTGCCAGCAGTTTCAATCCCGATTACGAGCAGTACTTC; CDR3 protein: CASSFNPDYEQYF
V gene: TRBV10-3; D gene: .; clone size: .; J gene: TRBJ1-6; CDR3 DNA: TGTGCCGGTCTACAGGAGCATAATTCACCCCTCCACTTT; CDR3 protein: CAGLQEHNSPLHF
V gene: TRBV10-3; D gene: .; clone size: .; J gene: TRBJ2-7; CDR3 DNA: TGTGCCATCAGTGAGAGACGCGACTCCTACGAGCAGTACTTC; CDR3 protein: CAISERRDSYEQYF
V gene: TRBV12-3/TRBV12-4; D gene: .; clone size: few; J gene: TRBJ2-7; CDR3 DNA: TGTGCCAGCAGTTTAAACGGGGGAGGATACGAGCAGTACTTC; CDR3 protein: CASSLNGGGYEQYF
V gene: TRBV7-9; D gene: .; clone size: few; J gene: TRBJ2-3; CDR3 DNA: TGTGCCAGCAGCACAACGGGGGGCACAGATACGCAGTATTTT; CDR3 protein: CASSTTGGTDTQYF
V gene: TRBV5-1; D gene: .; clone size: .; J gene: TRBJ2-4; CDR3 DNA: TGCGCCAGCAGCCTCCCGGAAGGGGCCAAAAACATTCAGTACTTC; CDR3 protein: CASSLPEGAKNIQYF
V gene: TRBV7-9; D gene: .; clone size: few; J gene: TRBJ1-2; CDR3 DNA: TGTGCCAGCAGCTTCGGTGCCGGCTACACCTTC; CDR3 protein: CASSFGAGYTF
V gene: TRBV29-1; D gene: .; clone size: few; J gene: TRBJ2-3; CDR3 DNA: TGCAGCGTTGAGGGTGTCACAGATACGCAGTATTTT; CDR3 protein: CSVEGVTDTQYF
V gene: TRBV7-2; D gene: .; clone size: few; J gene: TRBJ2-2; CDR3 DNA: TGTGCCAGCAGCTTCCGGACCGGGGATACCGGGGAGCTGTTTTTT; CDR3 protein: CASSFRTGDTGELFF
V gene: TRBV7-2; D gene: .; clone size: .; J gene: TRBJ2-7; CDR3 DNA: TGTGCCAGCAGCCTCCGACGGGCGGGTAAGGGGGCCTACGAGCAGTACTTC; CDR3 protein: CASSLRRAGKGAYEQYF
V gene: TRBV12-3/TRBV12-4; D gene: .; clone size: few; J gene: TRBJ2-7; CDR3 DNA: TGTGCCAGCAGTTTGGTCGGGGCTAGGCGGAGGGAGCAGTACTTC; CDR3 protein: CASSLVGARRREQYF
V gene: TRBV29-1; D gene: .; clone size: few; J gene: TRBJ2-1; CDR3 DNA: TGCAGCGTCCCCCTCGGAGGTGAGCAGTTCTTC; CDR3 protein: CSVPLGGEQFF
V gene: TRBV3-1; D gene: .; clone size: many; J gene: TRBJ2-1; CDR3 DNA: TGTGCCAGCAGAGGGAACTATCAGCAGTTCTTC; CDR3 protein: CASRGNYQQFF